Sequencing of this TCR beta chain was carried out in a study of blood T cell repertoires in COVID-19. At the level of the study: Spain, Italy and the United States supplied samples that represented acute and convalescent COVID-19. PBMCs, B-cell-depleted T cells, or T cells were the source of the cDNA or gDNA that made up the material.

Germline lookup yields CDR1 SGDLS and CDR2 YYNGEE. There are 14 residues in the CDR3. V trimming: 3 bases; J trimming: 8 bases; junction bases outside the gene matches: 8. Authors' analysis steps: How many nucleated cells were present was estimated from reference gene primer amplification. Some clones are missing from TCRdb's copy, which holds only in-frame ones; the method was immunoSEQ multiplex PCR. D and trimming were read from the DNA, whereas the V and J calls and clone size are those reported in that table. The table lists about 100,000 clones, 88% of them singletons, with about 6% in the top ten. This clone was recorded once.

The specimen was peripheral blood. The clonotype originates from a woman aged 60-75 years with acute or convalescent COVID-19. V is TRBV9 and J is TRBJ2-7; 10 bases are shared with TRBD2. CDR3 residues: CASSAQPSGSKQYV. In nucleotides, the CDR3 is TGTGCCAGCAGCGCCCAACCTAGCGGGAGCAAGCAGTACGTC.